This T cell receptor (beta chain) was sequenced in a study of blood T cell repertoires in COVID-19. Study-level background: Both acute and convalescent COVID-19 samples were obtained from the United States, Italy and Spain. The analysed material was cDNA or gDNA that came from T cells, B-cell-depleted T cells, or PBMCs.

Per the original methods: Counts of nucleated cells, estimated from reference gene primer amplification, were obtained. Some clones are missing from TCRdb's copy, which holds only in-frame ones; the method was immunoSEQ multiplex PCR. From that table come the V and J calls and clone size; the DNA was used to work out D and trimming. The repertoire holds roughly 30,000 clones, with approximately 81% as singletons. CDR3 length equals 11 residues. The germline V and J ends were trimmed by 3 bases and 5 bases, with 7 bases remaining between them. Germline loops: CDR1 DFQATT, CDR2 SNEGSKA (reference sequence).

Sequencing was carried out using peripheral blood. This receptor was identified in a human donor with acute or convalescent COVID-19. The donor label of this sample is uncertain. The J gene is TRBJ2-5, the V gene TRBV20-1; D is uncertain. CDR3 nucleotides: TGCAGTGCTAGGGCCGGGGAGACCCAGTACTTC. Its translation: CSARAGETQYF.